A single sample gave rise to the 27 T cell receptor beta chains below, sequenced in a study of OX40 agonist ivuxolimab in advanced cancers. The method was immunoSEQ multiplex PCR; TCRdb's version includes in-frame clones alone and lacks a portion of them. Of around 31,000 clones in the sample, about 88% were seen once. This specimen was CD4+ or CD8+ T cells sorted from blood, taken in a trial of the OX40 agonist ivuxolimab. These receptors were obtained from an adult with an advanced solid tumor such as melanoma, head and neck, liver or kidney cancer.

The chain uses TRBV28 and TRBJ1-1, with a weak D call TRBD1 (5 bases). From germline, CDR1 is MDHEN and CDR2 SYDVKM. V lost 11 bases to trimming and J lost 3 bases, with 7 bases between them. The CDR3 runs to 10 residues. The CDR3 spells CAGGDTEAFF. The CDR3 nucleotides are TGTGCCGGGGGGGACACTGAAGCTTTCTTT. Looking up the rest from reference TRBV28 and TRBJ1-1 gives the full variable domain: DVKVTQSSRYLVKRTGEKVFLECVQDMDHENMFWYRQDPGLGLRLIYFSYDVKMKEKGDIPEGYSVSREKKERFSLILESASTNQTSMYLCAGGDTEAFFGQGTRLTVV.

CDR3 sequence: CASRYSRGASYEQYF. CDR3 DNA: TGTGCCAGCAGGTACTCCAGGGGGGCCTCCTACGAGCAGTACTTC. The chain recombines TRBV27 with TRBJ2-7; the D gene is possibly TRBD1 (7 bases). Germline V gene data show CDR1 as MNHEY and CDR2 as SMNVEV (reference sequence). The CDR3 runs to 15 residues. Trimming left V 6 bases short and J 0 bases short, with 15 bases between.

The chain employs TRBV7-8 and TRBJ2-7; 8 bases fit TRBD1. The CDR3 covers 14 residues. Germline-derived CDR1 and CDR2 are SGHVS and FQNEAQ. V gave up 6 bases and J gave up 0 bases; unmatched junction bases: 4. CDR3 protein: CASRQGTGSYEQYF. CDR3 nucleotides: TGTGCCAGCAGACAAGGGACAGGCTCCTACGAGCAGTACTTC.

This clone showed up just once. The rearrangement joins TRBV4-1 to TRBJ2-1; the match to TRBD2 covers 9 bases. The junction had 7 bases not matched to a gene; V was cut back by 1 base and J by 3 bases. Germline assignment: CDR1 MGHRA and CDR2 YSYEKL. The CDR3 consists of 17 residues. CDR3 loop: CASSQGPETSGYNEQFF. CDR3 nucleotides: TGCGCCAGCAGCCAAGGCCCGGAGACTAGCGGCTACAATGAGCAGTTCTTC.

V usage is TRBV5-5 and J usage is TRBJ2-7, with TRBD1 identical over 9 bases. This CDR3 has 16 amino acids. V was clipped by 5 bases and J by 4 bases; unmatched bases: 13. Germline V CDR1 and CDR2: SGHKS, YYEKEE (reference sequence). CDR3 protein: CASSVDPGTGLYEQYF. The CDR3 DNA follows: TGTGCCAGCAGTGTTGACCCGGGGACAGGGTTATACGAGCAGTACTTC.

The chain carries TRBV6-5 and TRBJ2-7, with 9 bases identical to TRBD2. The CDR3 length is 15 residues. Trimming cost V 10 bases and J 0 bases; bases outside gene matches: 10. Germline V gene data show CDR1 as MNHEY and CDR2 as SVGAGI. CDR3 region: CATREGPYDSYEQYF. The DNA of the CDR3 is TGTGCCACGCGGGAGGGCCCGTACGACTCCTACGAGCAGTACTTC.

For the CDR3, the DNA is TGCGCCAGCAGTCCAGAGTACACTGAAGCTTTCTTT. This codes for CASSPEYTEAFF. The chain couples TRBV10-2 to TRBJ1-1; D not certain. CDR1 is WSHSY, CDR2 SAAADI, per germline. The V and J ends lost 5 bases and 3 bases respectively, with 7 bases between them. CDR3 size: 12 residues.

The chain employs TRBV28 and TRBJ2-5; a weak D match, TRBD1 (5 bases). The DNA end is a closer match to TRBJ2-7, so the J assignment may be wrong. CDR3 length: 14 residues. Germline CDR1 reads MDHEN; CDR2 reads SYDVKM. CDR3 residues: CASSLSQGSYEQYF. CDR3 coding DNA: TGTGCCAGCAGTTTGTCTCAGGGTTCCTACGAGCAGTACTTC.

This clone was recorded a few times. The chain uses TRBV27 and TRBJ1-6; 7 bases align to TRBD1. The CDR3 totals 15 residues. CDR1 is MNHEY and CDR2 is SMNVEV in the germline V gene (reference sequence). V shed 3 bases and J 6 bases; nucleotides not matched to a gene: 5. CDR3 nucleotides: TGTGCCAGCAGTTTTGGGACAGATCTTAATTCACCCCTCCACTTT. Its translation is CASSFGTDLNSPLHF.

The rearrangement joins TRBV27 to TRBJ1-5; D unresolved. The CDR3 is 15 amino acids. V shed 0 bases and J shed 0 bases, with 6 bases lying between them. Germline CDR1 reads MNHEY; CDR2 reads SMNVEV (reference sequence). DNA for the CDR3: TGTGCCAGCAGTTTATCGACCTATAGCAATCAGCCCCAGCATTTT. Residues: CASSLSTYSNQPQHF.

CDR3 nucleotide sequence: TGTGCCAGCAGCCTCGGGACTAGCGGGACCGGGGAGCTGTTTTTT. Its protein is CASSLGTSGTGELFF. V is TRBV7-2 and J is TRBJ2-2; TRBD2 aligns across 12 bases. The V segment lost 5 bases and the J segment 5 bases; nucleotides outside the gene matches: 3. CDR3 length: 15 amino acids. CDR1 SGHTA and CDR2 FQGNSA come from the germline V gene.

The chain has TRBV10-3 and TRBJ1-2; D might be TRBD1 (6 bases). This CDR3 has 15 residues. Between the trimmed V and J ends, which lost 2 bases and 4 bases, there was a span of 14 bases. Germline V gene sequence: CDR1 ENHRY, CDR2 SYGVKD. The CDR3 DNA reads as TGTGCCATCAGTGAGACCCTGGACAGCCTCTATGGCTACACCTTC. Its translation: CAISETLDSLYGYTF.

This chain connects TRBV27 to TRBJ1-2; D possibly corresponds to TRBD1 (6 bases). Germline CDR1 reads MNHEY; CDR2 reads SMNVEV (reference sequence). This CDR3 is 13 amino acids long. With 3 bases removed from V and 8 bases from J, the gap between germline ends came to 13 bases. CDR3 sequence: CASSLGAVGGYTF. DNA for the CDR3: TGTGCCAGCAGTTTGGGGGCGGTGGGGGGCTACACCTTC.

The chain recombines TRBV7-2 with TRBJ1-2; 9 bases agree with TRBD1. Germline trimming cut 2 bases from V and 4 bases from J; bases unmatched to any gene: 11. CDR1 and CDR2 from the germline V gene are SGHTA and FQGNSA. This CDR3 has 17 amino acids. The CDR3: CASSLWDRAWLSYGYTF. For the CDR3, the DNA is TGTGCCAGCAGCTTATGGGACAGGGCATGGCTCTCCTATGGCTACACCTTC. Drawing the rest from reference TRBV7-2 and TRBJ1-2, the complete variable domain is GAGVSQSPSNKVTEKGKDVELRCDPISGHTALYWYRQSLGQGLEFLIYFQGNSAPDKSGLPSDRFSAERTGGSVSTLTIQRTQQEDSAVYLCASSLWDRAWLSYGYTFGSGTRLTVV.

The V call is TRBV19, the J call TRBJ1-1, with D tentatively TRBD1 (5 bases). Germline V gene sequence: CDR1 LNHDA, CDR2 SQIVND (reference sequence). CDR3 length equals 13 residues. V was shortened by 1 base and J by 6 bases, with 9 bases between the two germline ends. For the CDR3, the DNA is TGTGCCAGTAGTATAGGGGGGATGGCTGAAGCTTTCTTT. This translates into CASSIGGMAEAFF.

The chain links TRBV7-9 to TRBJ2-5, with TRBD1 identical over 9 bases. Germline trimming cut 6 bases from V and 0 bases from J; bases unmatched to any gene: 8. Germline V gene lookup returns CDR1 SEHNR and CDR2 FQNEAQ (reference sequence). This CDR3 spans 16 amino acids. CDR3 sequence reads: CASSPDRGANQETQYF. CDR3 coding DNA: TGTGCCAGCAGTCCCGACAGGGGGGCAAACCAAGAGACCCAGTACTTC.

This clone was counted a few times. The chain combines TRBV9 with TRBJ2-7; TRBD1 agrees at 12 bases. V trimming: 0 bases; J trimming: 6 bases; junction bases outside the gene matches: 4. Germline V gene data show CDR1 as SGDLS and CDR2 as YYNGEE. The CDR3 sequence is 15 residues long. CDR3 in DNA: TGTGCCAGCAGCGTAGGGGGACAGGGGGCCGGCGAGCAGTACTTC. This translates into CASSVGGQGAGEQYF. The full variable domain, rest sourced from reference TRBV9 and TRBJ2-7, is DSGVTQTPKHLITATGQRVTLRCSPRSGDLSVYWYQQSLDQGLQFLIQYYNGEERAKGNILERFSAQQFPDLHSELNLSSLELGDSALYFCASSVGGQGAGEQYFGPGTRLTVT.

This clone was observed a handful of times. The chain carries TRBV7-9 and TRBJ2-7, with 7 positions matching TRBD2. V was clipped by 4 bases and J by 2 bases; unmatched bases: 8. The germline gives CDR1 SEHNR, CDR2 FQNEAQ (reference sequence). This CDR3 has 15 amino acids. DNA for the CDR3: TGTGCCAGCAGCTCCCGCGGGGGAGCGCCCTACGAGCAGTACTTC. Amino acid sequence: CASSSRGGAPYEQYF.

The V call is TRBV7-8, the J call TRBJ2-5, with TRBD1 matching over 7 bases. CDR1 is SGHVS and CDR2 is FQNEAQ in the germline V gene. The CDR3 sequence is 14 residues long. Losses at the gene ends were 5 bases for V and 5 bases for J; bases not matched to a gene: 8. The chain's CDR3 is CASSEEGARETQYF. The CDR3 bases are TGTGCCAGCAGCGAAGAGGGGGCGAGGGAGACCCAGTACTTC.

V usage is TRBV6-5 and J usage is TRBJ2-3; 8 nucleotides match TRBD2. The CDR3 extends over 15 amino acids. The germline gives CDR1 MNHEY, CDR2 SVGAGI. J lost 1 base, V lost 5 bases, and 5 bases had no gene match. CDR3 nucleotide sequence: TGTGCCAGCAGTCGACTAGCGTCTCGCACAGATACGCAGTATTTT. It yields the protein CASSRLASRTDTQYF.

In DNA, the CDR3 is TGTGCCAGCAGTTTACCCGGGGGCTACGAGCAGTACTTC. This encodes CASSLPGGYEQYF. V gene TRBV27 combines with J gene TRBJ2-7, with D tentatively TRBD2 (6 bases). Germline CDR1 reads MNHEY; CDR2 reads SMNVEV (reference sequence). This CDR3 is 13 amino acids long. V lost 2 bases and J lost 3, with 8 bases in between.

This chain uses TRBV4-2 with TRBJ2-1; D is unclear. CDR1 is LGHNA and CDR2 is YNFKEQ in the germline V gene. The CDR3 is 17 residues long. V was shortened by 0 bases and J by 0 bases, with 12 bases between the two germline ends. This CDR3 reads CASSQEESLGSYNEQFF. The DNA for the CDR3 is TGTGCCAGCAGCCAAGAAGAGAGCCTAGGCTCCTACAATGAGCAGTTCTTC.

The chain carries TRBV9 and TRBJ1-1; D unresolved. This CDR3 contains 14 residues. Germline values: CDR1 SGDLS, CDR2 YYNGEE. The V and J ends lost 3 bases and 6 bases respectively, with 15 bases between them. In nucleotides, the CDR3 is TGTGCCAGCAGCGCCCAAATCTCCGGGGCTGAAGCTTTCTTT. Protein: CASSAQISGAEAFF. Full variable domain (outside the CDR3, taken from reference TRBV9 and TRBJ1-1): DSGVTQTPKHLITATGQRVTLRCSPRSGDLSVYWYQQSLDQGLQFLIQYYNGEERAKGNILERFSAQQFPDLHSELNLSSLELGDSALYFCASSAQISGAEAFFGQGTRLTVV.

The chain carries TRBV9 and TRBJ2-7, with D perhaps matching TRBD2 (7 bases). The V gene's germline CDR1 is SGDLS and CDR2 YYNGEE. CDR3 length equals 16 residues. Trimming removed 0 bases at V and 3 bases at J, with 16 bases between. The CDR3, as DNA: TGTGCCAGCAGCGTAGCTTCCGGGGGAGGGGGCTACGAGCAGTACTTC. Its translation: CASSVASGGGGYEQYF.

V is TRBV5-6 and J is TRBJ2-2; no clear D gene. Trimming took 0 bases from V and 6 from J, leaving 3 bases between them. The CDR3 spans 12 residues. CDR1 and CDR2 (germline): SGHDT, YYEEEE. The CDR3 DNA follows: TGTGCCAGCAGCTTGGGATCCGGGGAGCTGTTTTTT. Translation gives CASSLGSGELFF.

J is TRBJ2-1 and V is TRBV4-1; D might be TRBD1 (5 bases). CDR1 is MGHRA and CDR2 is YSYEKL in the germline V gene. The V gene lost 1 base and the J gene lost 8 bases, with 6 bases spanning the gap. The CDR3 consists of 12 residues. CDR3 in amino acids: CASSQVGDEQFF. CDR3 DNA sequence: TGCGCCAGCAGCCAAGTAGGGGATGAGCAGTTCTTC.

The chain carries TRBV6-5 and TRBJ2-3; the match to TRBD1 covers 8 bases. CDR1 and CDR2 from the germline V gene are MNHEY and SVGAGI. The V and J ends lost 6 bases and 2 bases, in that order; junction bases with no gene match: 7. CDR3 length: 15 amino acids. The CDR3 sequence: CASSGQGLDTDTQYF. The CDR3 DNA is TGTGCCAGCAGCGGACAGGGTTTGGACACAGATACGCAGTATTTT.